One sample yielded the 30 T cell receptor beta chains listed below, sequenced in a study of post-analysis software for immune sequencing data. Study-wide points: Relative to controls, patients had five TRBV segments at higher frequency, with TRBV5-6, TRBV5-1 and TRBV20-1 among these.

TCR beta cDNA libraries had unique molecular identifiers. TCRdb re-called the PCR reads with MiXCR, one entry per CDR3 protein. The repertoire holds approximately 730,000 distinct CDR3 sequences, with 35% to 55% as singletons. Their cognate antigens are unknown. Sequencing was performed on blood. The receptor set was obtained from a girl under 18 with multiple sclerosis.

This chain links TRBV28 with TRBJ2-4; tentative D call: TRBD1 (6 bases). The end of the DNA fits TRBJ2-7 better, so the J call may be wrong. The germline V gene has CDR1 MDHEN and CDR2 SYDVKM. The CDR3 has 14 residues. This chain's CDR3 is CASSLVGAFFEQYF. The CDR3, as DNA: TGTGCCAGCAGTTTGGTGGGGGCTTTCTTCGAGCAGTACTTC.

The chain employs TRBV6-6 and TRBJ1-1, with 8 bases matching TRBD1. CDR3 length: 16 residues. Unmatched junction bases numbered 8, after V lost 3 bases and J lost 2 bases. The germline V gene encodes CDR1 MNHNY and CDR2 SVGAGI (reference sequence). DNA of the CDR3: TGTGCCAGCAGTTATCCGGACAGGGAAGCCAACACTGAAGCTTTCTTT. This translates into CASSYPDREANTEAFF.

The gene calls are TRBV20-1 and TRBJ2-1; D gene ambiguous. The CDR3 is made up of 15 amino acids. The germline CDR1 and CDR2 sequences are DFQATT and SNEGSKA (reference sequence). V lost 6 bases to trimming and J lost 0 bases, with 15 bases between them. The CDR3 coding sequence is TGCAGTGCAGCTGGCCAGGACCGCTCCTACAATGAGCAGTTCTTC. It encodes CSAAGQDRSYNEQFF.

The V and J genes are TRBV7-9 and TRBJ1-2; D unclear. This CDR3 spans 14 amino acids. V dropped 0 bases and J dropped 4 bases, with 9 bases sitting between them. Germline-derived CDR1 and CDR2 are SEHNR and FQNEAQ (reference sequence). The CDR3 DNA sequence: TGTGCCAGCAGCTTAGCTACAGTACCCTATGGCTACACCTTC. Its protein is CASSLATVPYGYTF.

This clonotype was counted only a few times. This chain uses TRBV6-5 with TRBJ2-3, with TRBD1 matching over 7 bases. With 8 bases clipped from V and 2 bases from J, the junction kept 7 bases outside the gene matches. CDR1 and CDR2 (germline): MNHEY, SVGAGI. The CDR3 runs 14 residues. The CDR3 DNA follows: TGTGCCAGCGCCCCGGGACAGTACACAGATACGCAGTATTTT. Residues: CASAPGQYTDTQYF.

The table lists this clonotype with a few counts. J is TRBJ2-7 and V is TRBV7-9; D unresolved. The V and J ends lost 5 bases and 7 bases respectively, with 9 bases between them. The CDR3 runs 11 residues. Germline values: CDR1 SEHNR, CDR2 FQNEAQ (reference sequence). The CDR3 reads CASSTSTEQYF. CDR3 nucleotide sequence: TGTGCCAGCAGCACCTCTACTGAGCAGTACTTC.

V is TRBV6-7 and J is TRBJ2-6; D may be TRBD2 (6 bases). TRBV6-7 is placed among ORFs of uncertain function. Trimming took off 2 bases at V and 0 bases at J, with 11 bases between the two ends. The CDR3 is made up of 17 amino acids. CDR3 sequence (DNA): TGTGCCAGCAGTTACGACGCGGGGAACTCTGGGGCCAACGTCCTGACTTTC. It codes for CASSYDAGNSGANVLTF.

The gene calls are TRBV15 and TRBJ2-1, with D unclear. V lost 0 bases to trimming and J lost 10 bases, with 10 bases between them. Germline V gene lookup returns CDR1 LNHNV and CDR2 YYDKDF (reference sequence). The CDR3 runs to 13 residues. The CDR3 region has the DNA TGTGCCACCAGCAGAGACTCCCCGAACGAGCAGTTCTTC. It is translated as CATSRDSPNEQFF.

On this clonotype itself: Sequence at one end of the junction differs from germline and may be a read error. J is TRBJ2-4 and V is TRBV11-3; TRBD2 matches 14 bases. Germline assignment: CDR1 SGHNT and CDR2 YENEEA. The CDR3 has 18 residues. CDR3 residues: CASSLVGTSGSSKNTQYF. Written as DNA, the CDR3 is TGTGCCAGCAGCTTAGTTGGGACTAGCGGGAGTAGCAAAAACACTCAGTACTTC.

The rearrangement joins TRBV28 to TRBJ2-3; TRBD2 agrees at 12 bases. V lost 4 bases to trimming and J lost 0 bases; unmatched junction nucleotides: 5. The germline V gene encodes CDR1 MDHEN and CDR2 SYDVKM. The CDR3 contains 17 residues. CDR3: CASSSGLAGISTDTQYF. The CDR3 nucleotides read TGTGCCAGCAGTTCTGGACTAGCGGGAATTAGCACAGATACGCAGTATTTT. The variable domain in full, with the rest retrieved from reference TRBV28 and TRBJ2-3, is DVKVTQSSRYLVKRTGEKVFLECVQDMDHENMFWYRQDPGLGLRLIYFSYDVKMKEKGDIPEGYSVSREKKERFSLILESASTNQTSMYLCASSSGLAGISTDTQYFGPGTRLTVL.

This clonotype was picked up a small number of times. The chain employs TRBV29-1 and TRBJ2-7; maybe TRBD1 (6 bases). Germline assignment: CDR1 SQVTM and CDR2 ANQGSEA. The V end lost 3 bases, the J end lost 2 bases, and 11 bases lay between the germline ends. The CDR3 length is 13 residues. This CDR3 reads CSVERDTPYEQYF. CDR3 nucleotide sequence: TGCAGCGTTGAGAGGGACACCCCCTACGAGCAGTACTTC.

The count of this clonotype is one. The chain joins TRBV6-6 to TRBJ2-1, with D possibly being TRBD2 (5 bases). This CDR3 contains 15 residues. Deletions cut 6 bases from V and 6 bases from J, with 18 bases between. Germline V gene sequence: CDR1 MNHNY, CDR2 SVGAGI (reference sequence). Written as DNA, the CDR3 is TGTGCCAGCAGGTCGGGAATTCCGTGGGGCAATGAGCAGTTCTTC. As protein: CASRSGIPWGNEQFF.

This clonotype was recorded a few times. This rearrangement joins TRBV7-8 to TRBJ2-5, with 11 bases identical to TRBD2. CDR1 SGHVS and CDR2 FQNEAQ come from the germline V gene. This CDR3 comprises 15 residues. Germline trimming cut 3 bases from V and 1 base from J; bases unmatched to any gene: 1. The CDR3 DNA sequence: TGTGCCAGCAGCTTGCTAGCGGGAGGCCAAGAGACCCAGTACTTC. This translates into CASSLLAGGQETQYF.

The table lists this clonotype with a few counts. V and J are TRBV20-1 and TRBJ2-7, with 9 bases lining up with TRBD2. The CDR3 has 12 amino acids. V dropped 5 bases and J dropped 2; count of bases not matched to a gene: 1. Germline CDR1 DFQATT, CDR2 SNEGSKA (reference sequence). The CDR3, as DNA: TGCAGTGCTGCGGGAGGGGCCTACGAGCAGTACTTC. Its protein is CSAAGGAYEQYF.

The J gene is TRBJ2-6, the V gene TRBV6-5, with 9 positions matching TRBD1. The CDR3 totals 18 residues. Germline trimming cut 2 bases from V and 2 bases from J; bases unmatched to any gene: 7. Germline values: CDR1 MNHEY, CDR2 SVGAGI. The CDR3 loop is CASSYDTTGGTGANVLTF. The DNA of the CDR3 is TGTGCCAGCAGTTACGACACGACAGGGGGAACTGGGGCCAACGTCCTGACTTTC.

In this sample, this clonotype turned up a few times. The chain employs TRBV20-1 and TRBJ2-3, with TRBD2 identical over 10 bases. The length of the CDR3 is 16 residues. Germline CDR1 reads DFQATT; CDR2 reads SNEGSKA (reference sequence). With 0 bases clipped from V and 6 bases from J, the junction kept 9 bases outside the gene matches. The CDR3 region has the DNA TGCAGTGCTAGAGATCCTATAGCGGGAGGATGGGATACGCAGTATTTT. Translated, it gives CSARDPIAGGWDTQYF.

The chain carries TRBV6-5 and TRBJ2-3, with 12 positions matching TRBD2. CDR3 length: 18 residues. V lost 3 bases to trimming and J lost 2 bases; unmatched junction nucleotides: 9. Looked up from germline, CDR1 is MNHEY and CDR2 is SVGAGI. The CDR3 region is CASSYSLAGGPDTDTQYF. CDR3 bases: TGTGCCAGCAGTTATAGTCTAGCGGGAGGGCCGGACACAGATACGCAGTATTTT.

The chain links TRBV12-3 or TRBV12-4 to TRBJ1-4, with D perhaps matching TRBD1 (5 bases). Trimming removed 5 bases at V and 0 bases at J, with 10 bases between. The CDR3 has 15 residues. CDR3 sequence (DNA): TGTGCCAGCAGTCCCACAGGTTCAACTAATGAAAAACTGTTTTTT. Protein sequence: CASSPTGSTNEKLFF.

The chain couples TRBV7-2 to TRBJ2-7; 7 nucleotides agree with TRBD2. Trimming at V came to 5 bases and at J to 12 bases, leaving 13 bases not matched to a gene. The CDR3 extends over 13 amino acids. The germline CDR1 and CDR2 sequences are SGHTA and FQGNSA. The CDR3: CASSQRGPGTRYF. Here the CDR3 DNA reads TGTGCCAGCAGCCAGCGGGGCCCCGGGACCCGGTACTTC.

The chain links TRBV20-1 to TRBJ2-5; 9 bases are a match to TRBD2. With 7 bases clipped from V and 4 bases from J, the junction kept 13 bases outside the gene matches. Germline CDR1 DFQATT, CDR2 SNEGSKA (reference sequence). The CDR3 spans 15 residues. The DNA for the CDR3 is TGCAGTGTTCAGAGACTAGCGGCCCAGAGAGAGACCCAGTACTTC. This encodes CSVQRLAAQRETQYF.

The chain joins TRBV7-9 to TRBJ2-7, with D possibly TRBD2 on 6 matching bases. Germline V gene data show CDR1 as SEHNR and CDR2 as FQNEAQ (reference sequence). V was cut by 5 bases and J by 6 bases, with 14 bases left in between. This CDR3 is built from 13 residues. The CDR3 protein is CASSPPTSFEQYF. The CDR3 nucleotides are TGTGCCAGCAGCCCCCCCACTAGCTTCGAGCAGTACTTC. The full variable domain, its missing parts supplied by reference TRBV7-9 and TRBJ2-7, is DTGVSQNPRHKITKRGQNVTFRCDPISEHNRLYWYRQTLGQGPEFLTYFQNEAQLEKSRLLSDRFSAERPKGSFSTLEIQRTEQGDSAMYLCASSPPTSFEQYFGPGTRLTVT.

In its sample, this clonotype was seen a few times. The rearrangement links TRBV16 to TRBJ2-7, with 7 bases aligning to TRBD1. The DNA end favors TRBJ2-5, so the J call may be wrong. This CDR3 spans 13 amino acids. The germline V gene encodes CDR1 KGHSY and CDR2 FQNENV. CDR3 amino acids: CASSETGRETQYF. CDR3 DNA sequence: TGTGCCAGCAGCGAGACAGGGCGAGAGACCCAGTACTTC.

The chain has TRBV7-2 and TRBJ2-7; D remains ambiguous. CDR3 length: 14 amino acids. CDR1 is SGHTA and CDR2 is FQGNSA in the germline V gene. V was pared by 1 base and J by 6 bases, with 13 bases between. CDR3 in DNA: TGTGCCAGCAGCTTAGGAAACTCCGTTGGCGAGCAGTACTTC. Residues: CASSLGNSVGEQYF. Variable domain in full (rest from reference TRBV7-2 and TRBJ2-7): GAGVSQSPSNKVTEKGKDVELRCDPISGHTALYWYRQSLGQGLEFLIYFQGNSAPDKSGLPSDRFSAERTGGSVSTLTIQRTQQEDSAVYLCASSLGNSVGEQYFGPGTRLTVT.

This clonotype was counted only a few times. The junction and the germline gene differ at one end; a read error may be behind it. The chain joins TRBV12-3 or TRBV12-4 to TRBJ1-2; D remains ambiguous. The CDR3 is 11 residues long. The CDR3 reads CASSFRGGYTF. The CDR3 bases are TGCGCCAGCAGCTTTCGCGGCGGCTACACCTTC.

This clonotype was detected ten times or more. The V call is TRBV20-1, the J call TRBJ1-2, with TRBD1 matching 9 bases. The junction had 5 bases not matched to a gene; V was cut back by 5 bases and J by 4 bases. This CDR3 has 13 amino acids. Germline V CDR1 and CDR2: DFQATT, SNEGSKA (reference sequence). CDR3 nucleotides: TGCAGTGCTCCGGGACAGGGTTTCTATGGCTACACCTTC. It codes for CSAPGQGFYGYTF.

CDR3 loop: CSAREDGSGANVLTF. The CDR3 region has the DNA TGCAGTGCTAGAGAAGACGGCTCTGGGGCCAACGTCCTGACTTTC. The chain carries TRBV20-1 and TRBJ2-6; D is ambiguous. This CDR3 region has 15 residues. V shed 0 bases and J shed 0 bases, with 6 bases lying between them. Germline V gives CDR1 DFQATT, CDR2 SNEGSKA (reference sequence).

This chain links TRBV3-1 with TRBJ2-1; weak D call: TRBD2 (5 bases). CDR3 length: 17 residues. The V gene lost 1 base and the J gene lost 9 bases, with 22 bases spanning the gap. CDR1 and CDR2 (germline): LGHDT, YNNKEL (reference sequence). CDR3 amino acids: CASSQGARGYSVSEQFF. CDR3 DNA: TGTGCCAGCAGCCAAGGAGCTCGCGGGTACAGTGTGAGTGAGCAGTTCTTC.

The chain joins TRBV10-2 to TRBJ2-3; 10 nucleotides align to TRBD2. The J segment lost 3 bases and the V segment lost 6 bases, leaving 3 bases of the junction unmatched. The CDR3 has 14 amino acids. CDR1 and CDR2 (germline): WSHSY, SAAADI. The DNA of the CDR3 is TGCGCCAGCAGGGTAGCGGGAGGTACAGATACGCAGTATTTT. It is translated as CASRVAGGTDTQYF.

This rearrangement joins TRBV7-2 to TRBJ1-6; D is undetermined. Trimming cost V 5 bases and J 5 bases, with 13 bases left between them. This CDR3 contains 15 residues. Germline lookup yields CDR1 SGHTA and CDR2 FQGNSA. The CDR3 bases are TGTGCCAGCAGCCCAATAACAGAAAATAATTCACCCCTCCACTTT. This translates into CASSPITENNSPLHF. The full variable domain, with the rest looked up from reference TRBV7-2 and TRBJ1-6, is GAGVSQSPSNKVTEKGKDVELRCDPISGHTALYWYRQSLGQGLEFLIYFQGNSAPDKSGLPSDRFSAERTGGSVSTLTIQRTQQEDSAVYLCASSPITENNSPLHFGNGTRLTVT.

In nucleotides, the CDR3 is TGTGCCAGCAGCTTTGGACAGCTAACTTATAATTCACCCCTCCACTTT. It is translated as CASSFGQLTYNSPLHF. The chain is built from TRBV5-6 and TRBJ1-6, with TRBD1 as a possible D gene (6 bases). CDR3 size: 16 residues. V was clipped by 2 bases and J by 4 bases, with 13 bases between them. CDR1 is SGHDT and CDR2 is YYEEEE in the germline V gene.